A selection of T cell receptor beta chains follows, all from one sample in a study of blood T cell repertoires in COVID-19. TCRdb's table, derived via immunoSEQ multiplex PCR, lists solely in-frame clones and lacks some. Of 50,000 to 65,000 clones in the sample, approximately 86% were seen once. Input material: peripheral blood. The receptors come from a man in his 60s with acute or convalescent COVID-19. The CDR3 runs from the conserved cysteine through the conserved F or W. D genes are given only for firm matches. Clone size is shown for a subset of rows, as once, few, many or a class of expanded clone.

V gene	clone size	J gene	D gene	CDR3 protein	CDR3 DNA
TRBV11-2	-	TRBJ2-1	TRBD1	CASSRLTGGYNEQFF	TGTGCCAGCAGCCGGTTGACAGGGGGATACAATGAGCAGTTCTTC
TRBV5-6	-	TRBJ1-3	-	CASSLGGTPGNTIYF	TGTGCCAGCAGCTTGGGCGGGACTCCAGGAAACACCATATATTTT
TRBV28	few	TRBJ2-7	TRBD2	CASQLAGSRYEQYF	TGTGCCAGCCAACTAGCGGGGTCTCGCTACGAGCAGTACTTC
TRBV21-1	once	TRBJ2-1	-	CASIPGSSSGGYNEQFF	TGTGCCAGCATTCCCGGGTCATCTAGCGGGGGGTACAATGAGCAGTTCTTC
TRBV7-9	-	TRBJ2-7	-	CASSLVGGREQYF	TGTGCCAGCAGCTTAGTGGGGGGACGAGAGCAGTACTTC
TRBV24-1	-	TRBJ2-3	-	CATSYSAGTDTQYF	TGTGCCACCTCATATTCCGCGGGAACAGATACGCAGTATTTT
TRBV6-1	once	TRBJ1-5	-	CASSDLGLGDQPQHF	TGTGCCAGCAGTGATCTAGGACTGGGAGATCAGCCCCAGCATTTT
TRBV7-3	-	TRBJ2-1	-	CASSLTGATYNEQFF	TGTGCCAGCAGCTTAACTGGAGCAACCTACAATGAGCAGTTCTTC
TRBV3-1/TRBV3-2	-	TRBJ2-7	-	CASRGYRENEQYF	TGTGCCAGCAGGGGATACAGGGAGAACGAGCAGTACTTC
TRBV19	-	TRBJ2-4	-	CASRVSGGAEGTIQYF	TGTGCCAGTAGAGTAAGTGGAGGGGCTGAGGGGACTATTCAGTACTTC
TRBV11-1	-	TRBJ1-6	-	CASSLRQGNSPLHF	TGTGCCAGCAGCTTGCGGCAGGGGAATTCACCCCTCCACTTT
TRBV28	-	TRBJ2-7	-	CASSLEYEQYF	TGTGCCAGCAGTTTGGAGTACGAGCAGTACTTC
TRBV12-3/TRBV12-4	few	TRBJ2-5	-	CASSRAQGETQYF	TGTGCCAGCTCGAGGGCCCAAGGGGAGACCCAGTACTTC
TRBV28	-	TRBJ2-1	TRBD2	CASTTTGAGGGNEQFF	TGTGCCAGCACCACGACGGGAGCGGGAGGGGGTAATGAGCAGTTCTTC
TRBV19	-	TRBJ2-6	-	CAIKATAGANVLTF	TGTGCCATAAAGGCAACAGCAGGGGCCAACGTCCTGACTTTC
TRBV27	-	TRBJ1-2	-	CASSPREGAWGGYTF	TGTGCCAGCAGCCCTCGCGAGGGTGCTTGGGGAGGCTACACCTTC
TRBV5-1	-	TRBJ2-5	-	CASRRDGRLGGETQYF	TGCGCCAGCCGACGAGACGGACGGTTAGGCGGGGAGACCCAGTACTTC
TRBV19	-	TRBJ2-3	-	CASSSTRLGTDTQYF	TGTGCCAGTAGTTCCACTAGACTGGGCACAGATACGCAGTATTTT
TRBV7-2	-	TRBJ1-1	-	CASSLSGAPNTEAFF	TGTGCCAGCAGCTTATCAGGGGCCCCGAACACTGAAGCTTTCTTT
TRBV27	-	TRBJ2-7	TRBD2	CASRTGTSGTYEQYF	TGTGCCAGCAGGACCGGGACTAGCGGCACCTACGAGCAGTACTTC
TRBV5-1	-	TRBJ2-2	TRBD1	CASSSGQTNTGELFF	TGCGCCAGCAGCTCGGGACAGACGAACACCGGGGAGCTGTTTTTT
TRBV11-2	-	TRBJ1-6	-	CASSLEAGADSPLHF	TGTGCCAGCAGCTTAGAGGCGGGAGCGGATTCACCCCTCCACTTT
TRBV7-8	once	TRBJ2-5	-	CASSFSRVARQYF	TGTGCCAGCAGCTTTAGTAGGGTAGCGCGACAATACTTC
TRBV19	-	TRBJ2-7	TRBD2	CASSTLADSGKYF	TGTGCCAGTAGTACACTAGCGGACTCCGGCAAGTACTTC
TRBV30	once	TRBJ1-6	-	CAWRDTGLYNSPLHF	TGTGCCTGGAGGGATACAGGCCTCTATAATTCACCCCTCCACTTT
TRBV7-9	-	TRBJ2-3	TRBD2	CASSYPGLASRGTQYF	TGTGCCAGCAGCTACCCGGGACTAGCGTCGCGTGGTACGCAGTATTTT
TRBV6-2/TRBV6-3	-	TRBJ2-7	TRBD1	CASSSRQGAEHEQYF	TGTGCCAGCAGCTCGCGACAGGGGGCGGAGCACGAGCAGTACTTC
TRBV7-3	-	TRBJ2-1	-	CASSLEFLSSYNEQFF	TGTGCCAGCAGCTTAGAGTTTTTGAGCTCCTACAATGAGCAGTTCTTC
TRBV7-6	-	TRBJ2-7	TRBD1	CASSLVSGQSYEQYF	TGTGCCAGCAGCTTAGTTTCGGGACAGTCCTACGAGCAGTACTTC
TRBV11-2	-	TRBJ2-5	TRBD1	CASTQGQGAVETQYF	TGTGCCAGCACCCAGGGGCAGGGGGCTGTGGAGACCCAGTACTTC
TRBV4-2	-	TRBJ1-2	-	CASSQASRDDGYTF	TGTGCCAGCAGCCAAGCGAGCAGGGATGATGGCTACACCTTC
TRBV5-4	-	TRBJ2-1	TRBD2	CASSLGEGNYNEQFF	TGTGCCAGCAGCTTGGGGGAGGGGAACTACAATGAGCAGTTCTTC
TRBV19	-	TRBJ1-2	-	CASSSSPGRGYGYTF	TGTGCCAGTAGTAGCTCTCCAGGGAGGGGATATGGCTACACCTTC
TRBV3-1/TRBV3-2	-	TRBJ1-2	TRBD1	CASSQDTGGSGYGYTF	TGTGCCAGCAGCCAAGATACAGGGGGGTCAGGCTATGGCTACACCTTC
TRBV5-1	once	TRBJ2-7	TRBD1	CASSSRQGAGYEQYF	TGCGCCAGCAGCTCACGACAGGGGGCGGGCTACGAGCAGTACTTC
TRBV28	-	TRBJ1-5	TRBD1	CASGKQGNQPQHF	TGTGCCAGCGGCAAACAGGGGAATCAGCCCCAGCATTTT
TRBV6-5	-	TRBJ1-3	TRBD1	CASSYTDRGNTIYF	TGTGCCAGCAGTTACACCGACAGGGGTAACACCATATATTTT
TRBV3-1/TRBV3-2	-	TRBJ2-4	TRBD1	CASSWTGGNIQYF	TGTGCCAGCAGCTGGACAGGGGGTAACATTCAGTACTTC
TRBV29-1	-	TRBJ2-2	TRBD1	CSATGDTGELFF	TGCAGCGCGACAGGGGACACCGGGGAGCTGTTTTTT
TRBV21-1	-	TRBJ2-1	-	CASSKGQRAPPNEQFF	TGTGCCAGCAGCAAAGGACAGCGGGCCCCCCCTAATGAGCAGTTCTTC
TRBV30	-	TRBJ2-5	TRBD2	CAWQTLAPQETQYF	TGTGCCTGGCAAACACTAGCGCCCCAAGAGACCCAGTACTTC
TRBV28	-	TRBJ1-4	-	CASSLTGGDEKLFF	TGTGCCAGCAGTTTAACGGGGGGGGATGAAAAACTGTTTTTT
TRBV5-5	-	TRBJ1-1	TRBD1	CASSLGQGSWSTEAFF	TGTGCCAGCAGCCTAGGACAGGGAAGTTGGTCCACTGAAGCTTTCTTT
TRBV29-1	once	TRBJ2-3	-	CSVDSLADTQYF	TGCAGCGTCGACAGCCTCGCGGATACGCAGTATTTT
TRBV5-1	-	TRBJ2-1	TRBD2	CASSSDVGLAGNEQFF	TGCGCCAGCAGCTCAGACGTAGGACTAGCGGGAAATGAGCAGTTCTTC
TRBV24-1	-	TRBJ2-1	-	CATSARRSYNEQFF	TGTGCCACCAGTGCCCGGAGGTCCTACAATGAGCAGTTCTTC
TRBV15	-	TRBJ2-1	TRBD1	CATSREDRDLQFF	TGTGCCACCAGCAGAGAAGACAGGGATCTGCAGTTCTTC
TRBV2	-	TRBJ1-5	TRBD1	CASKRGRMGNQPQHF	TGTGCCAGCAAAAGGGGGCGAATGGGCAATCAGCCCCAGCATTTT
TRBV2	-	TRBJ1-1	-	CASRTQNTEAFF	TGTGCCAGCAGAACACAGAACACTGAAGCTTTCTTT
TRBV7-9	-	TRBJ2-1	TRBD2	CASSTAGTSFFNEQFF	TGTGCCAGCAGCACGGCCGGGACTAGTTTTTTTAATGAGCAGTTCTTC
TRBV28	-	TRBJ2-7	-	CASIGGPVGEQYF	TGTGCCAGCATAGGTGGGCCGGTCGGCGAGCAGTACTTC
TRBV28	-	TRBJ2-3	-	CASRGQQTDTQYF	TGTGCCAGCAGAGGACAGCAAACAGATACGCAGTATTTT
TRBV18	-	TRBJ1-3	-	CASSPAGGISGNTIYF	TGTGCCAGCTCACCGGCAGGAGGGATCTCTGGAAACACCATATATTTT
TRBV19	-	TRBJ1-4	TRBD1	CASSRSYRGPEKLFF	TGTGCCAGTAGTAGAAGTTACAGGGGTCCTGAAAAACTGTTTTTT
TRBV6-5	-	TRBJ2-7	-	CASSTPGEIGYEQYF	TGTGCCAGCAGCACACCGGGGGAAATCGGGTACGAGCAGTACTTC
TRBV7-3	once	TRBJ2-2	-	CASSSQTTGELFF	TGTGCCAGCAGCTCACAGACGACCGGGGAGCTGTTTTTT
TRBV20-1	-	TRBJ2-1	-	CSASRGEGEQFF	TGCAGTGCTAGTAGGGGGGAGGGTGAGCAGTTCTTC
TRBV30	-	TRBJ2-2	-	CAWSGERKNTGELFF	TGTGCCTGGAGTGGGGAGCGTAAGAACACCGGGGAGCTGTTTTTT